The 10 T cell receptor beta chains in this list originate from one sample, sequenced in a study of CD8 T cells in Susac syndrome. Random hexamers were used to reverse transcribe roughly 0.45 to 1 ug of RNA. MiXCR, applied by TCRdb to the immunoSEQ multiplex PCR reads, yields one record per CDR3 protein. The table shows 100,000 to 150,000 distinct CDR3 sequences, with over 90% occurring only once. Sequencing input: CD4+ T cells from PBMCs. The receptors were gathered from a human donor in good health.

The chain has TRBV11-1 and TRBJ2-7, with 8 bases lining up with TRBD2. This CDR3 is 15 amino acids long. V lost 3 bases and J lost 1; bases outside the gene matches: 5. CDR1 and CDR2 from the germline V gene are SGHAT and FQDESV (reference sequence). The CDR3 is CASSLGLEGSYEQYF. The CDR3 nucleotides read TGTGCCAGCAGCTTGGGACTAGAAGGGTCCTACGAGCAGTACTTC.

V is TRBV19 and J is TRBJ1-5; D is perhaps TRBD1 (5 bases). With 4 bases removed from V and 1 base from J, the gap between germline ends came to 14 bases. CDR3 size: 16 residues. The germline V gene encodes CDR1 LNHDA and CDR2 SQIVND (reference sequence). Written as DNA, the CDR3 is TGTGCCAGTAGTACTCAGGGTCCGGAGAGCAATCAGCCCCAGCATTTT. As protein: CASSTQGPESNQPQHF.

V is TRBV24-1 and J is TRBJ1-5, with D uncertain. The CDR3 spans 12 residues. CDR1 is KGHDR and CDR2 is SFDVKD in the germline V gene. Between the trimmed V and J ends, which lost 3 bases and 1 base, there was a span of 0 bases. CDR3 nucleotide sequence: TGTGCCACCAGTGATAGCAATCAGCCCCAGCATTTT. Its protein product is CATSDSNQPQHF.

The chain carries TRBV27 and TRBJ2-5, with 8 bases fitting TRBD2. The germline CDR1 and CDR2 sequences are MNHEY and SMNVEV (reference sequence). This CDR3 comprises 15 residues. Trimming removed 5 bases from V and 5 bases from J; junction bases left unmatched: 10. The CDR3: CASSGGLVGIETQYF. CDR3 coding DNA: TGTGCCAGCAGTGGGGGACTAGTGGGTATCGAGACCCAGTACTTC.

The chain employs TRBV20-1 and TRBJ2-1, with 10 bases matching TRBD2. The CDR3 is 17 amino acids. Germline trimming cut 3 bases from V and 5 bases from J; bases unmatched to any gene: 13. CDR1 and CDR2 (germline): DFQATT, SNEGSKA (reference sequence). Written as DNA, the CDR3 is TGCAGTGCTAGTGGGCTAGCGGGAGTTATCAGCCACAATGAGCAGTTCTTC. Translation: CSASGLAGVISHNEQFF.

V is TRBV28 and J is TRBJ1-2; D might be TRBD1 (5 bases). The CDR3 runs 13 residues. CDR1 MDHEN and CDR2 SYDVKM come from the germline V gene. With 10 bases removed from V and 6 bases from J, the gap between germline ends came to 18 bases. The CDR3 bases are TGTGCCACCCTCTCGAGCTGGGGCGATGGCTACACCTTC. Its protein is CATLSSWGDGYTF.

This chain uses TRBV4-2 with TRBJ1-1; 8 bases are a match to TRBD1. CDR3 length: 15 amino acids. Germline lookup yields CDR1 LGHNA and CDR2 YNFKEQ. V gave up 3 bases and J gave up 5 bases; unmatched junction bases: 8. This chain's CDR3 is CASSQLQGVRTEAFF. The CDR3 DNA reads TGTGCCAGCAGCCAGTTACAGGGGGTCCGAACTGAAGCTTTCTTT.

V is TRBV30 and J is TRBJ2-7; no firm D call. Germline CDR1 and CDR2: GTSNPN and SVGIG (reference sequence). V lost 0 bases to trimming and J lost 3 bases, with 9 bases between them. The CDR3 runs to 13 residues. The chain's CDR3 is CAWSVGSRYEQYF. In DNA form, the CDR3 reads TGTGCCTGGAGTGTAGGCTCCCGCTACGAGCAGTACTTC.

The V call is TRBV6-2 or TRBV6-3, the J call TRBJ2-6, with 8 nucleotides matching TRBD1. V was pared by 6 bases and J by 4 bases, with 14 bases of the junction left unmatched. The germline V gene encodes CDR1 MNHEY and CDR2 SVGEGT. The CDR3 loop spans 18 amino acids. The CDR3 DNA is TGTGCCAGCAGCCGAAGGGTGGACAGGGCAACGGGGGCCAACGTCCTGACTTTC. Translation: CASSRRVDRATGANVLTF.

The J gene is TRBJ1-1, the V gene TRBV2, with D possibly being TRBD1 (5 bases). Trimming pared 8 bases from V and 9 bases from J, leaving 16 bases between. This CDR3 is built from 12 residues. Germline assignment: CDR1 SNHLY and CDR2 FYNNEI. CDR3 amino acids: CASRRGEHKAFF. CDR3 nucleotide sequence: TGTGCCAGCCGGAGGGGAGAGCACAAAGCTTTCTTT.